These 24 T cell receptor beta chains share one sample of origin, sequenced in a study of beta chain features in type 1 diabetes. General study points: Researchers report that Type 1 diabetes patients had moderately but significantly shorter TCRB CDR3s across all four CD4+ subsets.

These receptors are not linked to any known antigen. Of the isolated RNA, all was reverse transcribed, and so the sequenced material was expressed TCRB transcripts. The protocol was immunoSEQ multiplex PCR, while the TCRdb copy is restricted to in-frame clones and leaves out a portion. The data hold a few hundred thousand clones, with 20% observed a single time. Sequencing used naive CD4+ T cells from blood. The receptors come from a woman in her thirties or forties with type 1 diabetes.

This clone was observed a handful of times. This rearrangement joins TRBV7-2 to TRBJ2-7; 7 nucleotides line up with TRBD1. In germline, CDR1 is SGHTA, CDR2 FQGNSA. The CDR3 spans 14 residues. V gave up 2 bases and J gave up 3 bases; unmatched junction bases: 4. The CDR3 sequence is CASSLQTGDYEQYF. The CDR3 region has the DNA TGTGCCAGCAGCTTACAAACAGGGGACTACGAGCAGTACTTC.

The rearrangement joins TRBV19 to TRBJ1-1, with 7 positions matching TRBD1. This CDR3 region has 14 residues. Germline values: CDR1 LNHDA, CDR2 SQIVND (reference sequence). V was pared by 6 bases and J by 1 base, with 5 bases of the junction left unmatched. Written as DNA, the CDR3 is TGTGCCAGTAGAAAGACAGGGTGGAACACTGAAGCTTTCTTT. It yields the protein CASRKTGWNTEAFF.

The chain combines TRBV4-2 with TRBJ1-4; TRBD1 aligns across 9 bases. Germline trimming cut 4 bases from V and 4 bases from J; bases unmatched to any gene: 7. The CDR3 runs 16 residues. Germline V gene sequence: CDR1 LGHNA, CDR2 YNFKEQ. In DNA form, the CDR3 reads TGTGCCAGCAGCCTCTCCGTGGGACAGGGTAATGAAAAACTGTTTTTT. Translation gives CASSLSVGQGNEKLFF.

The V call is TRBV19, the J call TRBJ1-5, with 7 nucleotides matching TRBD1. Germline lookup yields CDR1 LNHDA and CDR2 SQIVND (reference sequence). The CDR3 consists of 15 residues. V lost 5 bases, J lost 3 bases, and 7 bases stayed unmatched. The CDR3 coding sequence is TGTGCCAGTAGTCCTACAGGGGAATCCAATCAGCCCCAGCATTTT. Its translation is CASSPTGESNQPQHF.

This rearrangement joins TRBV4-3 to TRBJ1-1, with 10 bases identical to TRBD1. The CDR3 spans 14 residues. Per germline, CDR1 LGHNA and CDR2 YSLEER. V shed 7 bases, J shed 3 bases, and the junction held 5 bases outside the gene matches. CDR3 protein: CASTSGTGDTEAFF. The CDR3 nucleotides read TGCGCCAGCACCTCAGGGACAGGGGACACTGAAGCTTTCTTT.

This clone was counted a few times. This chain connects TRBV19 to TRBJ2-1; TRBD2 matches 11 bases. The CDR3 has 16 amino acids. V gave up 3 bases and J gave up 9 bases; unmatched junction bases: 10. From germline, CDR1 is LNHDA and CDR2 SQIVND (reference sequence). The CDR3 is CASSMRAGTSGTEQFF. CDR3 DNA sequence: TGTGCCAGTAGTATGAGGGCCGGGACTAGCGGTACTGAGCAGTTCTTC.

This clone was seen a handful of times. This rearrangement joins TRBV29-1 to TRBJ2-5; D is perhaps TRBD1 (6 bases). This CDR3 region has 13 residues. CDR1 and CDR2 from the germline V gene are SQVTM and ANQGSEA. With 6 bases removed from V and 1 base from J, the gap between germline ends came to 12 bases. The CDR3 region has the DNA TGCAGCGTACCCCTCAGGGGCCAAGAGACCCAGTACTTC. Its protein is CSVPLRGQETQYF. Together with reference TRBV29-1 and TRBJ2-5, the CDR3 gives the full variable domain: SAVISQKPSRDICQRGTSLTIQCQVDSQVTMMFWYRQQPGQSLTLIATANQGSEATYESGFVIDKFPISRPNLTFSTLTVSNMSPEDSSIYLCSVPLRGQETQYFGPGTRLLVL.

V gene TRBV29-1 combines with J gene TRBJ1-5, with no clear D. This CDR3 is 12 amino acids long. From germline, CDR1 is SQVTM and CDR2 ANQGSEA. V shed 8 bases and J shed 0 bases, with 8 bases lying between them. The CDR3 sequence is CSFSFSNQPQHF. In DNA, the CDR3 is TGCAGCTTTTCTTTTAGCAATCAGCCCCAGCATTTT.

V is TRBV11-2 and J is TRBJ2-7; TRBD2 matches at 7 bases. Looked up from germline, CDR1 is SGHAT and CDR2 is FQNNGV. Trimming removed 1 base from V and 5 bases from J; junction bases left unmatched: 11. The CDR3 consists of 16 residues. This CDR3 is CASSLGTRRSMHEQYF. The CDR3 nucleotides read TGTGCCAGCAGCTTAGGGACTAGAAGGTCTATGCACGAGCAGTACTTC.

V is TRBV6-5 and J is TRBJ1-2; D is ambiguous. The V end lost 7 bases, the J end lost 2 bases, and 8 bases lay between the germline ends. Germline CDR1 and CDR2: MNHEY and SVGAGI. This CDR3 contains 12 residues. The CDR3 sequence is CASKRGNYGYTF. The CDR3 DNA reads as TGTGCCAGCAAGAGAGGGAACTATGGCTACACCTTC.

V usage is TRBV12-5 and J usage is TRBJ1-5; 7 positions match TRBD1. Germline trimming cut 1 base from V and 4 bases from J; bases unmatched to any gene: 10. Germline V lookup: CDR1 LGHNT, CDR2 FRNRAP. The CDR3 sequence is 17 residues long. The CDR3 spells CASGLGPQGTGNQPQHF. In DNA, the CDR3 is TGTGCTAGTGGTTTGGGTCCACAGGGGACGGGGAATCAGCCCCAGCATTTT.

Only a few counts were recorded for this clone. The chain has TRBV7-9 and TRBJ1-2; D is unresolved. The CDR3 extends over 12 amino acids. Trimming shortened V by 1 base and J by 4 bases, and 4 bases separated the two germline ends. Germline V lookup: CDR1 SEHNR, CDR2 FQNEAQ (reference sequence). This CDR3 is CASSLGLYGYTF. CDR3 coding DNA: TGTGCCAGCAGCTTAGGGCTCTATGGCTACACCTTC.

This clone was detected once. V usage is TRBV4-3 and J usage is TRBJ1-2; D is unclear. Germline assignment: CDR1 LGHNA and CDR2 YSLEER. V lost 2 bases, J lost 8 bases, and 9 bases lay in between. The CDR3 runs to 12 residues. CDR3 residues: CASSQRPGGYTF. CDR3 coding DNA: TGCGCCAGCAGCCAAAGACCGGGGGGCTACACCTTC.

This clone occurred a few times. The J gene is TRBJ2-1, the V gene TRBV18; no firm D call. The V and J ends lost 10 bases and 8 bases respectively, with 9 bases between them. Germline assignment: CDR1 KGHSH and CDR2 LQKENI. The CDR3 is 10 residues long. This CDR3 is CATANDEQFF. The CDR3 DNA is TGTGCCACCGCGAACGATGAGCAGTTCTTC.

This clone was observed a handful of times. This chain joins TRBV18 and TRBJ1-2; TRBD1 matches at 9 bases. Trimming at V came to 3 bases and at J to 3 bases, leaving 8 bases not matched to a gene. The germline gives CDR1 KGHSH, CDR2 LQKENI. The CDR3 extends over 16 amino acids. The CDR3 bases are TGTGCCAGCTCACCTGTCGGGACAGGGATCGACTATGGCTACACCTTC. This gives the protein CASSPVGTGIDYGYTF. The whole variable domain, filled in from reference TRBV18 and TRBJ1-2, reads NAGVMQNPRHLVRRRGQEARLRCSPMKGHSHVYWYRQLPEEGLKFMVYLQKENIIDESGMPKERFSAEFPKEGPSILRIQQVVRGDSAAYFCASSPVGTGIDYGYTFGSGTRLTVV.

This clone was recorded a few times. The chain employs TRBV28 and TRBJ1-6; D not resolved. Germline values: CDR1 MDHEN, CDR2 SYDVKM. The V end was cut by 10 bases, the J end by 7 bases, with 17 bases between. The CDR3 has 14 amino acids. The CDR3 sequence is CATNLGKRNSPLHF. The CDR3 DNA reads TGTGCCACTAATTTAGGCAAGAGGAATTCACCCCTCCACTTT.

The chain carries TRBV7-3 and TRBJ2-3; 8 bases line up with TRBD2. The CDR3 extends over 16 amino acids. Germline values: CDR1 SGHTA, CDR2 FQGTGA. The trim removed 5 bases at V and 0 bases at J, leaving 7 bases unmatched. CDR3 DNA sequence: TGTGCCAGCAGCCTTTTAGCGGGGTTTAGCACAGATACGCAGTATTTT. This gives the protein CASSLLAGFSTDTQYF.

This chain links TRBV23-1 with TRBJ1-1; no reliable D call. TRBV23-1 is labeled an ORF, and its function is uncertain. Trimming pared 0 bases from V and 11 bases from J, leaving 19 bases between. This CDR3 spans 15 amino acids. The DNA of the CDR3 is TGCGCCAGCAGTCAATCATTTTCTCCGACCGAGGTGGCTTTCTTT. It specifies CASSQSFSPTEVAFF.

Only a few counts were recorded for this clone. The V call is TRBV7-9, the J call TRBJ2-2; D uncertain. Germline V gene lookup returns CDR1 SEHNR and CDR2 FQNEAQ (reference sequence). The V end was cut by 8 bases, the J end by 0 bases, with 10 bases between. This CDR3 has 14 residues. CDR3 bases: TGTGCCAGCCGCTCCACGGCGAACACCGGGGAGCTGTTTTTT. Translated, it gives CASRSTANTGELFF.

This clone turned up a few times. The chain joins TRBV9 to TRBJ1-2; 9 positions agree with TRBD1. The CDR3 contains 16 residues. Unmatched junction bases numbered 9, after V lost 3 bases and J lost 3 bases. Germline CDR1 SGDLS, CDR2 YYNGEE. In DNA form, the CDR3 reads TGTGCCAGCAGCGGCTCCGGGACAGGGTACTACTATGGCTACACCTTC. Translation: CASSGSGTGYYYGYTF.

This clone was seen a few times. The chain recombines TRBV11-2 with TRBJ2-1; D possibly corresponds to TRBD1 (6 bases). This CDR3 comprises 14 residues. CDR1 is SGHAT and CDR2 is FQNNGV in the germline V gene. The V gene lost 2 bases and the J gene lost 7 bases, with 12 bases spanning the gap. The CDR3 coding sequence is TGTGCCAGCAGCTTATCCAGCGGACAGAATGAGCAGTTCTTC. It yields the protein CASSLSSGQNEQFF.

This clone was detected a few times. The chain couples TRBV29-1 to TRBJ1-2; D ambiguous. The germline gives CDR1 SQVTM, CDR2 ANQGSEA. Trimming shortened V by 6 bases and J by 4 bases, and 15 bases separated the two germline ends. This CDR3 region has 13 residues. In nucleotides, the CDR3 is TGCAGCGTGATGACTCCTTTTTTCTATGGCTACACCTTC. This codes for CSVMTPFFYGYTF. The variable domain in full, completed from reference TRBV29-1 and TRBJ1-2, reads SAVISQKPSRDICQRGTSLTIQCQVDSQVTMMFWYRQQPGQSLTLIATANQGSEATYESGFVIDKFPISRPNLTFSTLTVSNMSPEDSSIYLCSVMTPFFYGYTFGSGTRLTVV.

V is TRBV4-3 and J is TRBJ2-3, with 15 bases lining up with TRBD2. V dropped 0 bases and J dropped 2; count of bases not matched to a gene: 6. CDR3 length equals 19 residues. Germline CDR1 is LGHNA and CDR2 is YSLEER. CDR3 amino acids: CASSQDIGLAGGLTDTQYF. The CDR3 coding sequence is TGCGCCAGCAGCCAAGATATCGGACTAGCGGGAGGGCTCACAGATACGCAGTATTTT.

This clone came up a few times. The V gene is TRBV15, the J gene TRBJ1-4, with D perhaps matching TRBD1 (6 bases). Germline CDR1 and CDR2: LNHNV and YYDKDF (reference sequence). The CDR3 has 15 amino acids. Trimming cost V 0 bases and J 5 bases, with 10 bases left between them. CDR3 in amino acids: CATSRDRGHNEKLFF. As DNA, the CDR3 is TGTGCCACCAGCAGAGACCGGGGACACAATGAAAAACTGTTTTTT.